The present TCR beta chain was sequenced within a study of blood T cell repertoires in COVID-19. Germline-derived CDR1 and CDR2 are LNHDA and SQIVND (reference sequence). V was clipped by 6 bases and J by 2 bases, with 16 bases between them. The CDR3 has 16 amino acids. In this sample, this clone turned up once. Source study methods: Quantification of nucleated cells was approximated via reference gene primer amplification. Only in-frame clones appear in the TCRdb table, and some are missing; sequencing was by immunoSEQ multiplex PCR. Clone size and V and J calls were adopted from that table, with D and trimming inferred from the DNA. Of around 200,000 clones listed, 88% were seen once; the top ten hold 2.5% to 3%.

This TCR was recovered from a young woman who had recovered from COVID-19. The genes are TRBV19 and TRBJ2-2; D perhaps matches TRBD1 (6 bases). Specimen: PBMCs or T cells enriched from blood (not recorded which). The chain's CDR3 is CASSPGQISNTGELFF. CDR3 sequence (DNA): TGTGCCAGTAGCCCGGGACAAATTTCAAACACCGGGGAGCTGTTTTTT.